Listed here are 27 T cell receptor beta chains from one sample, sequenced in a study of regulatory T cells in long-lasting Graves disease. The sample's time point: newly diagnosed GD, antithyroid drugs for less than 3 months. RNA from PBMCs was the source of the TCR library. Arm-PCR of CDR3 regions and iRepertoire HTBI primers were the basis on which TCR beta libraries were built. MiXCR, run by TCRdb on the multiplex PCR reads, gives a single entry per CDR3 protein. The sample has around 360,000 distinct CDR3 sequences; about 16% are singletons. These sequences were also reported in another study, on T cells in Graves' hyperthyroidism and ophthalmopathy.

Sequenced here: peripheral blood mononuclear cells (PBMCs), sampled at new diagnosis, from a patient treated with antithyroid drugs. These receptor sequences come from a young woman with Graves disease.

This clonotype was counted a few times. The V and J genes are TRBV28 and TRBJ2-7, with 9 bases matching TRBD1. This CDR3 is 15 amino acids long. From germline, CDR1 is MDHEN and CDR2 SYDVKM. The junction had 9 bases not matched to a gene; V was cut back by 7 bases and J by 2 bases. The CDR3 coding sequence is TGTGCCAGCAATGTGCCGGGACAGGGTACCTACGAGCAGTACTTC. It is translated as CASNVPGQGTYEQYF.

This clonotype was seen just once. It may be a read error: a sequence one base away is much more abundant. In DNA form, the CDR3 reads TGTGCCAGCAGCCCGTCGTGGGATAATTCACCCCCCCACTTT. This translates into CASSPSWDNSPPHF. This rearrangement joins TRBV27 to TRBJ1-6; D gene ambiguous. The CDR3 runs to 14 residues. Germline V gene lookup returns CDR1 MNHEY and CDR2 SMNVEV (reference sequence).

This clonotype turned up a few times. This sequence joins TRBV10-3 and TRBJ2-7, with TRBD1 matching 7 bases. The CDR3 consists of 17 residues. The V gene's germline CDR1 is ENHRY and CDR2 SYGVKD. The V and J ends lost 0 bases and 1 base, in that order; junction bases with no gene match: 9. Here the CDR3 reads CAISESKEGGGSYEQYF. DNA of the CDR3: TGTGCCATCAGTGAGTCGAAGGAAGGGGGCGGATCCTACGAGCAGTACTTC.

This clonotype was counted at least ten times. The chain is built from TRBV11-2 and TRBJ2-1, with 8 bases fitting TRBD2. Germline V gives CDR1 SGHAT, CDR2 FQNNGV. Germline trimming cut 5 bases from V and 1 base from J; bases unmatched to any gene: 4. This CDR3 is built from 15 residues. CDR3 nucleotides: TGTGCCAGCAGCCACAGCGGGAGTTCCTACAATGAGCAGTTCTTC. It codes for CASSHSGSSYNEQFF.

This clonotype was observed a handful of times. V is TRBV7-3 and J is TRBJ1-1; D gene unclear. This CDR3 spans 14 amino acids. CDR1 is SGHTA, CDR2 FQGTGA, per germline. Trimming left V 4 bases short and J 0 bases short, with 9 bases between. CDR3 in DNA: TGTGCCAGCAGCTCGGGTCCGATGAACACTGAAGCTTTCTTT. Its protein is CASSSGPMNTEAFF.

The sample holds many counts of this clonotype. This chain uses TRBV6-1 with TRBJ2-2; D might be TRBD1 or TRBD2, each matching 5 bases. Germline CDR1 is MNHNS and CDR2 is SASEGT. Trimming pared 7 bases from V and 5 bases from J, leaving 20 bases between. CDR3 size: 16 residues. CDR3: CASKQGAPKGTGELFF. CDR3 bases: TGTGCCAGCAAGCAGGGAGCCCCTAAAGGGACCGGGGAGCTGTTTTTT.

Points on this clonotype: It may be a read error: a sequence one base away is much more abundant. The genes are TRBV6-1 and TRBJ1-1; no clear D gene. The CDR3 sequence is 14 residues long. Per germline, CDR1 MNHNS and CDR2 SASEGT. The CDR3 protein is CPSSPQPTNTEAFF. The DNA for the CDR3 is TGTCCCAGCAGCCCCCAACCGACGAACACTGAAGCTTTCTTT.

This clonotype has at least ten counts. The gene calls are TRBV2 and TRBJ2-7, with TRBD2 as a possible D gene (7 bases). The V gene lost 7 bases and the J gene lost 2 bases, with 21 bases spanning the gap. The CDR3 has 16 amino acids. The germline V gene encodes CDR1 SNHLY and CDR2 FYNNEI. For the CDR3, the DNA is TGTGCCAGCACCGGCGGGGGCGGGACCCTCCCCTACGAGCAGTACTTC. This sequence encodes CASTGGGGTLPYEQYF.

This clonotype was picked up a small number of times. The chain carries TRBV20-1 and TRBJ2-7; TRBD1 matches 8 bases. This CDR3 is 12 amino acids long. V was clipped by 3 bases and J by 3 bases; unmatched bases: 1. Germline V gene lookup returns CDR1 DFQATT and CDR2 SNEGSKA (reference sequence). The CDR3 DNA follows: TGCAGTGCTAGGGACAGGGACTACGAGCAGTACTTC. Its translation: CSARDRDYEQYF.

The chain is built from TRBV6-2 or TRBV6-3 and TRBJ2-4, with D tentatively TRBD1 or TRBD2 (6 bases each). The DNA end lines up better with TRBJ2-5; the J call may be wrong. Per the germline V gene, CDR1 is MNHEY and CDR2 is SVGEGT. The CDR3 is 14 residues long. As DNA, the CDR3 is TGTGCCAGCAGTGCGGGACAAGTTCAAGAGACCCAGTACTTC. Amino acid sequence: CASSAGQVQETQYF.

Many counts were recorded for this clonotype. The DNA of the CDR3 is TGTGCCAGCAGCTTAGCGGCCAGACAGATTTATGGCTACACCTTC. It specifies CASSLAARQIYGYTF. The chain employs TRBV7-9 and TRBJ1-2; a possible D gene is TRBD1 (5 bases). The CDR3 is 15 residues long. V lost 0 bases and J lost 5, with 13 bases in between. Germline V gene lookup returns CDR1 SEHNR and CDR2 FQNEAQ (reference sequence).

The gene calls are TRBV4-1 and TRBJ2-7, with 8 bases aligning to TRBD1. Germline values: CDR1 MGHRA, CDR2 YSYEKL. The CDR3 covers 15 residues. V lost 4 bases and J lost 0; bases outside the gene matches: 5. The CDR3 sequence: CASSPRQGNSYEQYF. CDR3 sequence (DNA): TGCGCCAGCAGCCCTCGACAGGGGAACTCCTACGAGCAGTACTTC.

This clonotype was found many times. The rearrangement links TRBV2 to TRBJ1-5; no reliable D call. V gave up 6 bases and J gave up 0 bases, with 9 bases separating them. The V gene's germline CDR1 is SNHLY and CDR2 FYNNEI. There are 14 residues in the CDR3. CDR3 coding DNA: TGTGCCAGCAGCACAAGGGATAGCAATCAGCCCCAGCATTTT. Residues: CASSTRDSNQPQHF.

The chain couples TRBV27 to TRBJ2-6; D is ambiguous. Trimming cost V 1 base and J 0 bases, with 13 bases left between them. This CDR3 region has 18 residues. Germline V CDR1 and CDR2: MNHEY, SMNVEV (reference sequence). CDR3 nucleotides: TGTGCCAGCAGTTTATGGGCAGACTTCTCCTCTGGGGCCAACGTCCTGACTTTC. Its protein is CASSLWADFSSGANVLTF.

This clonotype showed up many times. The V gene is TRBV7-9, the J gene TRBJ2-3, with D possibly TRBD2 on 5 matching bases. CDR3 length: 14 amino acids. Trimming took off 3 bases at V and 0 bases at J, with 7 bases between the two ends. In germline, CDR1 is SEHNR, CDR2 FQNEAQ (reference sequence). The CDR3 region is CASSFGSSTDTQYF. The CDR3 bases are TGTGCCAGCAGCTTTGGGAGCAGCACAGATACGCAGTATTTT.

This clonotype was seen only a few times. This chain links TRBV18 with TRBJ2-6, with unresolved D. Trimming pared 2 bases from V and 0 bases from J, leaving 5 bases between. The CDR3 runs to 15 residues. The germline V gene encodes CDR1 KGHSH and CDR2 LQKENI. CDR3 in amino acids: CASSPGNSGANVLTF. CDR3 in DNA: TGTGCCAGCTCACCAGGCAACTCTGGGGCCAACGTCCTGACTTTC.

This chain connects TRBV6-1 to TRBJ2-7, with D unclear. The CDR3 sequence is 13 residues long. Trimming shortened V by 1 base and J by 10 bases, and 14 bases separated the two germline ends. Germline V CDR1 and CDR2: MNHNS, SASEGT. The CDR3 DNA follows: TGTGCCAGCAGTGAAGGGAGACAAAGCGAACAGTACTTC. This sequence encodes CASSEGRQSEQYF.

In its sample, this clonotype was seen many times. The genes are TRBV2 and TRBJ2-7; D is unclear. Germline CDR1 reads SNHLY; CDR2 reads FYNNEI. Trimming left V 3 bases short and J 3 bases short, with 9 bases between. This CDR3 comprises 13 residues. The CDR3 protein is CASSDALFYEQYF. The CDR3, as DNA: TGTGCCAGCAGTGACGCCTTATTCTACGAGCAGTACTTC.

DNA of the CDR3: TGTGCCATCAGGGGACAGGCTGATCAGCCCCAGCATTTT. Its protein product is CAIRGQADQPQHF. This chain joins TRBV10-3 and TRBJ1-5, with 8 nucleotides matching TRBD1. Germline loops: CDR1 ENHRY, CDR2 SYGVKD. Unmatched junction bases numbered 3, after V lost 6 bases and J lost 5 bases. The CDR3 runs 13 residues.

There are a few counts of this clonotype. J is TRBJ2-6 and V is TRBV29-1; no definite D call. The CDR3 extends over 15 amino acids. V dropped 0 bases and J dropped 3 bases, with 9 bases sitting between them. Germline V CDR1 and CDR2: SQVTM, ANQGSEA. The CDR3 nucleotides read TGCAGCGTTGAAGAGCGAGTTGGTGGGGCCAACGTCCTGACTTTC. Its translation is CSVEERVGGANVLTF.

The V gene is TRBV7-9, the J gene TRBJ2-5; the match to TRBD2 covers 13 bases. Trimming cost V 8 bases and J 5 bases; bases outside gene matches: 8. The germline V gene encodes CDR1 SEHNR and CDR2 FQNEAQ (reference sequence). This CDR3 region has 15 residues. CDR3 in amino acids: CASWTSGGLRETQYF. As DNA, the CDR3 is TGTGCCAGCTGGACTAGCGGGGGCCTCCGGGAGACCCAGTACTTC.

Many counts were recorded for this clonotype. The genes are TRBV3-1 and TRBJ1-4, with 8 nucleotides matching TRBD1. CDR3 length equals 16 residues. V was pared by 4 bases and J by 5 bases, with 9 bases of the junction left unmatched. Germline CDR1 LGHDT, CDR2 YNNKEL (reference sequence). The CDR3 sequence is CASSLAQGTGNEKLFF. Written as DNA, the CDR3 is TGTGCCAGCAGCCTTGCTCAAGGGACAGGCAATGAAAAACTGTTTTTT.

This clonotype was picked up many times. CDR3 coding DNA: TGTGCCAGCAGCTTATTCGGGACTAGCTACAATGAGCAGTTCTTC. Amino acids: CASSLFGTSYNEQFF. V gene TRBV7-3 combines with J gene TRBJ2-1; the match to TRBD2 covers 8 bases. Germline assignment: CDR1 SGHTA and CDR2 FQGTGA. The CDR3 totals 15 residues. After removal of 2 bases from V and 3 bases from J, the junction contained 3 bases not matched to a gene. Supplemented by reference TRBV7-3 and TRBJ2-1, the full variable domain reads GAGVSQTPSNKVTEKGKYVELRCDPISGHTALYWYRQSLGQGPEFLIYFQGTGAADDSGLPNDRFFAVRPEGSVSTLKIQRTERGDSAVYLCASSLFGTSYNEQFFGPGTRLTVL.

This clonotype was counted at least ten times. The V call is TRBV29-1, the J call TRBJ2-7; 11 bases fit TRBD1. This CDR3 has 14 residues. With V trimmed by 6 bases and J by 6 bases, 10 bases remained unmatched. The germline CDR1 and CDR2 sequences are SQVTM and ANQGSEA. The CDR3 DNA sequence: TGCAGCGTCGGTCCGGGGACAGGGGGTTCCGAGCAGTACTTC. This encodes CSVGPGTGGSEQYF.

The sample holds many counts of this clonotype. The chain combines TRBV2 with TRBJ1-1, with unresolved D. Per germline, CDR1 SNHLY and CDR2 FYNNEI. Trimming removed 4 bases from V and 1 base from J, with 7 bases in between. This CDR3 contains 13 residues. This CDR3 is CASSGHQNTEAFF. CDR3 nucleotides: TGTGCCAGCAGTGGACACCAGAACACTGAAGCTTTCTTT.

A few counts support this clonotype. A clone one base away is much larger, so this may be a read error. The chain joins TRBV9 to TRBJ1-5, with 7 positions matching TRBD1. The germline CDR1 and CDR2 sequences are SGDLS and YYNGEE. This CDR3 has 14 residues. Germline trimming cut 3 bases from V and 1 base from J; bases unmatched to any gene: 1. The CDR3 loop is CASSATGSNQPQHF. The CDR3 DNA follows: TGTGCCAGCAGCGCGACAGGGAGCAATCAGCCCCAGCATTTT.

About this clonotype itself: A much larger clone lies a single base off, so this may be a read error. V gene TRBV28 combines with J gene TRBJ2-7; no clear D. The CDR3 runs 15 residues. The germline V gene encodes CDR1 MDHEN and CDR2 SYDVKM. Trimming took 6 bases from V and 0 from J, leaving 15 bases between them. DNA for the CDR3: TGTGCCAGCAGGGAAATCACTATCGCCTCCTACGAGCAGTACTTC. Its translation: CASREITIASYEQYF.